This entry concerns a single TCR beta chain. Its antigen is as yet unknown. This CDR3 contains 13 residues. From germline, CDR1 is MNHNY and CDR2 SVGAGI (reference sequence). V lost 6 bases, J lost 4 bases, and 5 bases stayed unmatched. A single record per CDR3 protein comes from TCRdb applying MiXCR to the reads. In the table there are 110,000 to 150,000 distinct CDR3 sequences, approximately 30% of which are singletons. The data were taken from a study of T cell repertoires in cytomegalovirus infection. Study-wide findings and caveats: Ex vivo, HLA-C-restricted CMV-specific TCR beta clonotypes prevailed over the rest of the response.

This chain links TRBV6-6 with TRBJ1-2; 7 positions match TRBD1. Material: CD8+ T cells from cultured PBMCs, obtained from culture after CMV antigen stimulation. The clonotype originates from a human donor in good health (CMV status not recorded). Some clones in this sample may be carry-over from other donors' samples. This CDR3 is CASSIGTAYGYTF. CDR3 nucleotide sequence: TGTGCCAGCAGCATAGGGACAGCCTATGGCTACACCTTC.